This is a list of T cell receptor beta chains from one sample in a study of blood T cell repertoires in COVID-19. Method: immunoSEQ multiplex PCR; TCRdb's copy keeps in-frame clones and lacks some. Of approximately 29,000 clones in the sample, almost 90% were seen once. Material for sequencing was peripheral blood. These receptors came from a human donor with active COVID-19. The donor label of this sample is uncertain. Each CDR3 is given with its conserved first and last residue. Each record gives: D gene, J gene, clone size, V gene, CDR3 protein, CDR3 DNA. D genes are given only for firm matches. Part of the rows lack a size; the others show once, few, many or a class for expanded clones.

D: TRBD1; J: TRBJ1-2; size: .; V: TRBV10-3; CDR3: CAISELGTGGLGDGYTF; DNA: TGTGCCATCAGTGAATTAGGGACAGGGGGCTTAGGGGATGGCTACACCTTC
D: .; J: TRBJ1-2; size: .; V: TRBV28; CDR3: CASSSISPMEPRLYGYTF; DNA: TGTGCCAGCAGTTCCATATCCCCTATGGAGCCTAGGCTCTATGGCTACACCTTC
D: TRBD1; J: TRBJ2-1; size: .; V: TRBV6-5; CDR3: CASSYFPGTGDNEQFF; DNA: TGTGCCAGCAGTTACTTCCCCGGGACAGGGGACAATGAGCAGTTCTTC
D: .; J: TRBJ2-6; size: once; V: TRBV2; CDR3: CASRIYAGSSSGANVLTF; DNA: TGTGCCAGCAGGATCTATGCAGGGTCAAGCTCTGGGGCCAACGTCCTGACTTTC
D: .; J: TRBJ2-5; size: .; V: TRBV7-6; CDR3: CASTSWGGRQETQYF; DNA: TGTGCCAGCACCTCTTGGGGTGGGAGACAAGAGACCCAGTACTTC
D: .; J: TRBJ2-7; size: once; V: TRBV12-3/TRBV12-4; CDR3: CASSLKREQYF; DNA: TGTGCCAGCAGTTTAAAGCGGGAGCAGTACTTC
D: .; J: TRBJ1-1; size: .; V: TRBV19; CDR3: CASSIDREAFF; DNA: TGTGCCAGTAGTATAGACAGAGAAGCTTTCTTT
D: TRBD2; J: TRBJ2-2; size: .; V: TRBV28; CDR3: CAIGTSGERAGELFF; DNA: TGTGCCATTGGGACTAGCGGGGAACGCGCCGGGGAGCTGTTTTTT
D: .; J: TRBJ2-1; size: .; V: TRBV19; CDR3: CASSIDRTNEQFF; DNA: TGTGCCAGTAGTATAGATAGAACCAATGAGCAGTTCTTC
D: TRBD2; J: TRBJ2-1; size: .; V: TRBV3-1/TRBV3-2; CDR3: CASSQELAPRGPEQFF; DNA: TGTGCCAGCAGCCAAGAACTAGCGCCCCGAGGGCCTGAGCAGTTCTTC
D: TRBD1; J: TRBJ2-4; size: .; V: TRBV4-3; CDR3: CASSPSGQGVKNIQYF; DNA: TGCGCCAGCAGTCCGTCTGGACAGGGTGTCAAAAACATTCAGTACTTC
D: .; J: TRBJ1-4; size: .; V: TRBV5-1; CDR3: CASSATGKSNEKLFF; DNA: TGCGCCAGCAGCGCAACAGGGAAATCTAATGAAAAACTGTTTTTT
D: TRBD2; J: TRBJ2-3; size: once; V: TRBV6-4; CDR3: CASSYSGGSTDTQYF; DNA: TGTGCCAGCAGCTATAGCGGGGGGTCCACAGATACGCAGTATTTT
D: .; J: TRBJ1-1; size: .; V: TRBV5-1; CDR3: CASSLLPGNTEAFF; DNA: TGCGCCAGCAGCTTGTTACCAGGGAACACTGAAGCTTTCTTT
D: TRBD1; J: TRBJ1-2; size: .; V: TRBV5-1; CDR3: CASSLAWTGSSYTF; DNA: TGCGCCAGCAGCTTGGCCTGGACAGGGTCTAGCTACACCTTC
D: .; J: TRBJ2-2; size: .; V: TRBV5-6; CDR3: CASSRAGTNTGELFF; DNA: TGTGCCAGCAGCCGCGCCGGGACTAACACCGGGGAGCTGTTTTTT
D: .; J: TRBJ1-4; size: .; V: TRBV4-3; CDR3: CASSLIGGVNEKLFF; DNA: TGCGCCAGCAGCCTCATTGGGGGGGTGAATGAAAAACTGTTTTTT
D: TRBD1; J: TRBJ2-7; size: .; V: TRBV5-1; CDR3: CASSPRTGGVNEQYF; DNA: TGCGCCAGCAGCCCGAGGACAGGGGGCGTGAACGAGCAGTACTTC
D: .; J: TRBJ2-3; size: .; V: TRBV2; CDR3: CASSDVGHLTSTDTQYF; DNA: TGTGCCAGCAGTGACGTGGGACACCTTACTAGCACAGATACGCAGTATTTT
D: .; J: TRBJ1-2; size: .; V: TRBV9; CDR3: CASSPLQGNYGYTF; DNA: TGTGCCAGCAGCCCCCTGCAGGGGAACTATGGCTACACCTTC
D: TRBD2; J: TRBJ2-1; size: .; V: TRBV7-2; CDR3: CASSQGLAGGYNEQFF; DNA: TGTGCCAGCAGCCAGGGACTAGCGGGGGGATACAATGAGCAGTTCTTC
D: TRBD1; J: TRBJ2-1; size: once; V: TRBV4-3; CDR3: CASSQGQGSHNEQFF; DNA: TGCGCCAGCAGCCAGGGACAGGGGTCACACAATGAGCAGTTCTTC
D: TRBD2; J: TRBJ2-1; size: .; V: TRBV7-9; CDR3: CASSHTSGSYNEQFF; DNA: TGTGCCAGCAGCCATACTAGCGGTTCCTACAATGAGCAGTTCTTC
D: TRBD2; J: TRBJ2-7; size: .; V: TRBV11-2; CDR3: CASSGAGGSYEQYF; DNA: TGTGCCAGCAGCGGAGCGGGGGGCTCCTACGAGCAGTACTTC
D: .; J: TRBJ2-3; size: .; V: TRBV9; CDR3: CASSVAETGRTDTQYF; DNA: TGTGCCAGCAGCGTAGCTGAGACAGGCCGCACAGATACGCAGTATTTT
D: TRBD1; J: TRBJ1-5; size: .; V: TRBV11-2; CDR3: CASSPRRTGLNQPQHF; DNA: TGTGCCAGCAGCCCACGACGGACAGGGCTCAATCAGCCCCAGCATTTT
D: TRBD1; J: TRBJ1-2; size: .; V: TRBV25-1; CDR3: CASKPGTGGFIYGYTF; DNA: TGTGCCAGCAAACCCGGGACAGGGGGCTTTATCTATGGCTACACCTTC
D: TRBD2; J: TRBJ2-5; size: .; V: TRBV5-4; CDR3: CASSPGRSGGAETQYF; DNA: TGTGCCAGCAGCCCGGGGAGAAGCGGGGGGGCGGAGACCCAGTACTTC
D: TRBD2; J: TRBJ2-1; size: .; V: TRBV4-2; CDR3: CASSLQLAGVNNEQFF; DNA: TGTGCCAGCAGCCTCCAACTAGCGGGGGTCAACAATGAGCAGTTCTTC
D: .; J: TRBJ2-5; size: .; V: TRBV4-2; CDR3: CASSQSGVEGRETQYF; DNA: TGTGCCAGCAGCCAGAGCGGTGTCGAGGGTAGAGAGACCCAGTACTTC
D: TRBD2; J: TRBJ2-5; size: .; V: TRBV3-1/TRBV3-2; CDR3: CASRQGLAESWETQYF; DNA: TGTGCCAGCAGACAAGGACTAGCGGAGTCCTGGGAGACCCAGTACTTC
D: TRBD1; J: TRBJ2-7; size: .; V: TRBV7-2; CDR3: CASSFRQGAGEQYF; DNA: TGTGCCAGCAGCTTTAGACAGGGGGCTGGGGAGCAGTACTTC
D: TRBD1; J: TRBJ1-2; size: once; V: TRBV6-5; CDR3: CASRHRDRELRGYTF; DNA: TGTGCCAGCAGGCACCGGGACAGGGAGTTACGCGGCTACACCTTC
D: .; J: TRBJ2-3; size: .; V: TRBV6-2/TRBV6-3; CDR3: CASSWGPNTDTQYF; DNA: TGTGCCAGCAGTTGGGGCCCCAACACAGATACGCAGTATTTT
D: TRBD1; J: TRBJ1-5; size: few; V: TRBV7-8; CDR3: CASSPEATGFFNQPQHF; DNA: TGTGCCAGCAGCCCTGAAGCGACAGGGTTTTTCAATCAGCCCCAGCATTTT
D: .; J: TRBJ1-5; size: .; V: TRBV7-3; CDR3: CASSLSGPQHF; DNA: TGTGCCAGCAGCTTATCGGGGCCCCAGCATTTT
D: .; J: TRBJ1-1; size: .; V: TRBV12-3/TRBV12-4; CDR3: CASSLQVVTEAFF; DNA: TGTGCCAGCAGCCTACAGGTCGTGACTGAAGCTTTCTTT
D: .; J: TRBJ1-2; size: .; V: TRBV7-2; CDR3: CASSLAGTQQGYGYTF; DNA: TGTGCCAGCAGCTTAGCCGGGACACAGCAGGGGTATGGCTACACCTTC
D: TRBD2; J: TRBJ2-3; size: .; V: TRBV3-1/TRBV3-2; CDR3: CASSQVSSGGAFQDTQYF; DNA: TGTGCCAGCAGCCAAGTTTCTAGCGGGGGGGCTTTTCAAGATACGCAGTATTTT
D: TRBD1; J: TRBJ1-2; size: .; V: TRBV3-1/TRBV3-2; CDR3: CASSQGTGLIGYTF; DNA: TGTGCCAGCAGCCAAGGGACAGGGTTGATTGGCTACACCTTC
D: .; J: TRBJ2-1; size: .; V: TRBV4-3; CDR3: CASSQERGFHEQFF; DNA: TGCGCCAGCAGCCAAGAGCGGGGATTTCATGAGCAGTTCTTC
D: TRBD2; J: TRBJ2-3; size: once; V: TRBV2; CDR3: CATEGLAGAPDTQYF; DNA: TGTGCCACCGAGGGACTAGCGGGGGCTCCAGATACGCAGTATTTT
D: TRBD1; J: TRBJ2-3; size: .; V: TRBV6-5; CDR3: CASTLTGGIDTQYF; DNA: TGTGCCAGCACGCTGACAGGGGGCATAGATACGCAGTATTTT
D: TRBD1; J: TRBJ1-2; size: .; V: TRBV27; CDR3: CASSLTPPGQSTYGYTF; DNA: TGTGCCAGCAGTTTAACCCCGCCGGGACAGTCGACCTATGGCTACACCTTC
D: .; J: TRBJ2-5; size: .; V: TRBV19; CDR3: CASSSGRIGETQYF; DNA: TGTGCCAGCTCAAGTGGGAGGATTGGAGAGACCCAGTACTTC
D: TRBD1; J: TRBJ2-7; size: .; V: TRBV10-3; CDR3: CAIRGGTGVNYEQYF; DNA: TGTGCCATCAGGGGTGGGACAGGGGTTAACTACGAGCAGTACTTC
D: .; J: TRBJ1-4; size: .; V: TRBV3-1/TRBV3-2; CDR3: CASSQEIRGEKLFF; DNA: TGTGCCAGCAGCCAAGAAATCAGGGGAGAAAAACTGTTTTTT
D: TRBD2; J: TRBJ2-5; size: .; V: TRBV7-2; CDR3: CASSSMGGSETQYF; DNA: TGTGCCAGCAGCTCGATGGGGGGGTCGGAGACCCAGTACTTC
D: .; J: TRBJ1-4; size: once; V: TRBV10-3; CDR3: CAISESAGYEKLFF; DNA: TGTGCCATCAGTGAGTCAGCGGGGTACGAAAAACTGTTTTTT
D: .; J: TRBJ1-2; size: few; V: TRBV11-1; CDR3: CASSSYPMYGYTF; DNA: TGTGCCAGCAGCTCCTACCCCATGTATGGCTACACCTTC
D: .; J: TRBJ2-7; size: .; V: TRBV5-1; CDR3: CASSLLGAVYEQYF; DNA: TGCGCCAGCAGCTTGCTAGGGGCCGTCTACGAGCAGTACTTC
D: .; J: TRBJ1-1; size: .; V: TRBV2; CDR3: CASILRGGNTEAFF; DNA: TGTGCCAGCATCCTCAGGGGCGGTAACACTGAAGCTTTCTTT
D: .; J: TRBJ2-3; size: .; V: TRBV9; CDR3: CASSPDPGQVTDTQYF; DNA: TGTGCCAGCAGCCCAGACCCGGGACAAGTCACAGATACGCAGTATTTT
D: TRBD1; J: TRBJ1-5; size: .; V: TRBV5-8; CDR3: CASSRTGDSNQPQHF; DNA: TGTGCCAGCAGCCGGACAGGAGATAGCAATCAGCCCCAGCATTTT
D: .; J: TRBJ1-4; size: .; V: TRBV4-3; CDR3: CASSQDTDRKELFF; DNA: TGCGCCAGCAGCCAAGATACCGACAGGAAAGAACTGTTTTTT
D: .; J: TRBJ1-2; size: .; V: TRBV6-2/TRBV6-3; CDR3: CASSYLGGPYGYTF; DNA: TGTGCCAGCAGTTACTTAGGAGGCCCCTATGGCTACACCTTC
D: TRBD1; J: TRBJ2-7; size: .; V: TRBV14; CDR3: CASSPRQGSYEQYF; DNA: TGTGCCAGCAGCCCTAGACAGGGGTCCTACGAGCAGTACTTC